Below, 30 T cell receptor beta chains from the same sample are listed, as sequenced in a study of control samples from healthy donors and cancer patients (dated by TCRdb to 2020 to 2022). Receptors were amplified or captured by the immunoSEQ multiplex PCR assay. TCRdb took over this immuneACCESS table, retaining in-frame rearrangements with V and J assigned. Such tables are incomplete; in checked studies, under half of the missing clones stem from an unresolved V gene, and the remainder is unexplained. This sample is represented by 20,000 to 25,000 clones; approximately 81% of them were singletons. Roughly 24% of the sample is held by the ten biggest clonotypes. Material for sequencing was PBMCs. The receptors derive from a man in his fifties or sixties with colorectal cancer.

The chain is built from TRBV6-2 or TRBV6-3 and TRBJ2-3; a weak D match, TRBD1 (5 bases). Germline-derived CDR1 and CDR2 are MNHEY and SVGEGT. There are 17 residues in the CDR3. V was pared by 6 bases and J by 7 bases, with 26 bases between. CDR3 bases: TGTGCCAGCAGCACTCTCCTCCAGACAGCGTCCTCCTATACGCAGTATTTT. Translated, it gives CASSTLLQTASSYTQYF.

This chain uses TRBV6-1 with TRBJ2-1; D call uncertain. The CDR3 totals 16 residues. The V end lost 0 bases, the J end lost 8 bases, and 17 bases lay between the germline ends. Germline CDR1 is MNHNS and CDR2 is SASEGT. This CDR3 reads CASSEAWASPRDEQFF. CDR3 sequence (DNA): TGTGCCAGCAGTGAAGCGTGGGCCAGCCCTCGGGATGAGCAGTTCTTC.

This clone has just a few counts. The CDR3 DNA is TGTGCCAGCAGCCAAGAGGCGGGGGGCACAGATACGCAGTATTTT. Encoded protein: CASSQEAGGTDTQYF. This chain joins TRBV4-2 and TRBJ2-3; TRBD2 matches at 7 bases. The CDR3 totals 15 residues. V lost 0 bases and J lost 1; bases outside the gene matches: 1. In germline, CDR1 is LGHNA, CDR2 YNFKEQ.

This chain links TRBV11-2 with TRBJ1-2; D is unresolved. The CDR3 has 14 amino acids. V shed 3 bases and J shed 5 bases, with 13 bases lying between them. Germline V gene lookup returns CDR1 SGHAT and CDR2 FQNNGV. CDR3 region: CASSFSTVPYGYTF. The CDR3 DNA reads as TGTGCCAGCAGCTTCAGCACGGTTCCATATGGCTACACCTTC.

This chain links TRBV5-1 with TRBJ2-3; the match to TRBD2 covers 12 bases. Germline values: CDR1 SGHRS, CDR2 YFSETQ. V was clipped by 4 bases and J by 2 bases; unmatched bases: 8. This CDR3 region has 17 residues. CDR3 nucleotide sequence: TGCGCCAGCAGCCCTCGACTAGCGGGGGTGGTCACAGATACGCAGTATTTT. This encodes CASSPRLAGVVTDTQYF.

The V and J genes are TRBV5-4 and TRBJ1-4; D is possibly TRBD1 (6 bases). The germline CDR1 and CDR2 sequences are SGHNT and YYREEE (reference sequence). This CDR3 has 18 amino acids. Trimming pared 0 bases from V and 5 bases from J, leaving 20 bases between. CDR3 residues: CASSLVGWDTRGNEKLFF. In nucleotides, the CDR3 is TGTGCCAGCAGCTTGGTGGGCTGGGACACTCGAGGAAATGAAAAACTGTTTTTT.

This chain uses TRBV9 with TRBJ2-3, with 12 nucleotides matching TRBD2. Germline values: CDR1 SGDLS, CDR2 YYNGEE. Trimming removed 5 bases from V and 4 bases from J; junction bases left unmatched: 2. The CDR3 loop spans 14 amino acids. The CDR3 sequence is CASRASGGADTQYF. In nucleotides, the CDR3 is TGTGCCAGCAGAGCTAGCGGGGGGGCAGATACGCAGTATTTT.

The V gene is TRBV6-2 or TRBV6-3, the J gene TRBJ2-3; TRBD2 matches at 11 bases. The CDR3 has 17 residues. CDR1 and CDR2 from the germline V gene are MNHEY and SVGEGT. Germline trimming cut 0 bases from V and 9 bases from J; bases unmatched to any gene: 11. The CDR3 coding sequence is TGTGCCAGCAGTTACTCAGGTAGCGGGGGGGCAATTGGAACGCAGTATTTT. Translated: CASSYSGSGGAIGTQYF.

The rearrangement uses TRBV30 and TRBJ1-3, with D unresolved. Trimming left V 2 bases short and J 0 bases short, with 14 bases between. Germline lookup yields CDR1 GTSNPN and CDR2 SVGIG (reference sequence). CDR3 length: 16 residues. CDR3 in amino acids: CAWSHPGGFSGNTIYF. CDR3 nucleotide sequence: TGTGCCTGGAGTCATCCCGGAGGGTTCTCTGGAAACACCATATATTTT.

V and J are TRBV5-6 and TRBJ1-1; no definite D call. CDR1 is SGHDT and CDR2 is YYEEEE in the germline V gene. The V end was cut by 5 bases, the J end by 6 bases, with 14 bases between. The CDR3 sequence is 13 residues long. The CDR3 bases are TGTGCCAGCAGTTGGAGGGCTCAGGCTGAAGCTTTCTTT. It translates to CASSWRAQAEAFF.

V is TRBV5-1 and J is TRBJ1-2; D gene unclear. V shed 0 bases and J shed 6 bases, with 9 bases lying between them. The CDR3 sequence is 13 residues long. Germline assignment: CDR1 SGHRS and CDR2 YFSETQ. The CDR3 sequence is CASSLVSGDGYTF. CDR3 DNA sequence: TGCGCCAGCAGCTTGGTTAGTGGGGATGGCTACACCTTC.

The chain recombines TRBV19 with TRBJ2-1; weak D call: TRBD2 (6 bases). The CDR3 is 16 amino acids. V lost 4 bases to trimming and J lost 7 bases, with 20 bases between them. CDR1 and CDR2 (germline): LNHDA, SQIVND (reference sequence). The chain's CDR3 is CASSTTGTLGRNEQFF. The CDR3 region has the DNA TGTGCCAGTAGTACAACCGGGACGCTGGGGAGGAATGAGCAGTTCTTC.

The chain carries TRBV12-3 or TRBV12-4 and TRBJ1-2; D is uncertain. The CDR3 totals 12 residues. The ends were cut back, 7 bases at V and 4 bases at J, with 10 bases in the middle. The CDR3 DNA is TGTGCCAGCACCCACTACATCTATGGCTACACCTTC. Residues: CASTHYIYGYTF.

The chain is built from TRBV9 and TRBJ1-3, with D uncertain. V was shortened by 5 bases and J by 4 bases, with 16 bases between the two germline ends. The CDR3 is 15 amino acids. CDR1 SGDLS and CDR2 YYNGEE come from the germline V gene. The CDR3 DNA reads as TGTGCCAGCAGACCATTCCCCGGAGGGGGAAACACCATATATTTT. As protein: CASRPFPGGGNTIYF.

The chain employs TRBV5-5 and TRBJ2-7; unclear D gene. The germline V gene has CDR1 SGHKS and CDR2 YYEKEE (reference sequence). The CDR3 runs 12 residues. The ends were cut back, 0 bases at V and 6 bases at J, with 7 bases in the middle. Here the CDR3 reads CASSLESAEQYV. CDR3 nucleotide sequence: TGTGCCAGCAGCTTGGAAAGCGCCGAGCAGTACGTC.

The chain links TRBV5-6 to TRBJ2-1; 7 bases align to TRBD1. This CDR3 comprises 16 residues. Losses at the gene ends were 3 bases for V and 0 bases for J; bases not matched to a gene: 6. Germline-derived CDR1 and CDR2 are SGHDT and YYEEEE. CDR3 DNA sequence: TGTGCCAGCAGCTCAATACAGGGGAGCTCCTACAATGAGCAGTTCTTC. The encoded protein is CASSSIQGSSYNEQFF.

This clone has just a few counts. The gene calls are TRBV13 and TRBJ2-7, with D perhaps being TRBD1 or TRBD2 (5 bases each). In germline, CDR1 is PRHDT, CDR2 FYEKMQ (reference sequence). Deletions cut 0 bases from V and 3 bases from J, with 18 bases between. This CDR3 is built from 17 residues. The CDR3 nucleotides read TGTGCCAGCAGCTTAGGGATCGGCGAGGGGAAGGACTACGAGCAGTACTTC. The encoded protein is CASSLGIGEGKDYEQYF.

The chain carries TRBV18 and TRBJ1-1, with TRBD1 matching 9 bases. Trimming cost V 1 base and J 3 bases; bases outside gene matches: 9. CDR3 size: 17 residues. Germline CDR1 is KGHSH and CDR2 is LQKENI. CDR3 sequence: CASSPLLQGAGDTEAFF. In DNA form, the CDR3 reads TGTGCCAGCTCACCACTCCTACAGGGGGCAGGGGACACTGAAGCTTTCTTT.

This chain joins TRBV5-1 and TRBJ2-3; 7 bases line up with TRBD2. The length of the CDR3 is 17 residues. Losses at the gene ends were 5 bases for V and 2 bases for J; bases not matched to a gene: 14. Germline lookup yields CDR1 SGHRS and CDR2 YFSETQ. Here the CDR3 reads CASSPGFGTINTDTQYF. DNA for the CDR3: TGCGCCAGCAGTCCGGGGTTCGGGACTATCAACACAGATACGCAGTATTTT.

A single count supports this clone. The rearrangement links TRBV10-3 to TRBJ1-1; no clear D. From germline, CDR1 is ENHRY and CDR2 SYGVKD. The CDR3 loop spans 14 amino acids. Trimming cost V 7 bases and J 2 bases, with 14 bases left between them. The CDR3 nucleotides read TGTGCCATCAAAGAGGACTGGGGAAACACTGAAGCTTTCTTT. It specifies CAIKEDWGNTEAFF.

V and J are TRBV5-5 and TRBJ2-3; tentatively, D is TRBD2 (6 bases). The CDR3 has 15 residues. The V end lost 1 base, the J end lost 0 bases, and 9 bases lay between the germline ends. The V gene's germline CDR1 is SGHKS and CDR2 YYEKEE (reference sequence). The CDR3 DNA reads TGTGCCAGCAGCTTGATGGGGGGAAGCACAGATACGCAGTATTTT. It is translated as CASSLMGGSTDTQYF.

This chain links TRBV3-1 (or the pseudogene TRBV3-2) with TRBJ2-7, with D possibly matching TRBD2 (6 bases). V was clipped by 2 bases and J by 3 bases, with 8 bases between them. Germline V gene lookup returns CDR1 LGHDT and CDR2 YNNKEL (reference sequence). The CDR3 contains 13 residues. This CDR3 reads CASSQFGGYEQYF. The CDR3 bases are TGTGCCAGCAGCCAATTCGGGGGCTACGAGCAGTACTTC.

The chain is built from TRBV6-5 and TRBJ1-1, with D maybe TRBD1 (6 bases). Germline lookup yields CDR1 MNHEY and CDR2 SVGAGI. This CDR3 has 15 residues. Deletions cut 6 bases from V and 0 bases from J, with 14 bases between. In DNA form, the CDR3 reads TGTGCCAGCAGCTCTCAGGGGATTATGAACACTGAAGCTTTCTTT. Residues: CASSSQGIMNTEAFF.

This rearrangement joins TRBV19 to TRBJ1-4; 8 nucleotides line up with TRBD1. This CDR3 region has 14 residues. From germline, CDR1 is LNHDA and CDR2 SQIVND (reference sequence). Unmatched junction bases numbered 3, after V lost 4 bases and J lost 5 bases. Here the CDR3 reads CASSSGQGNEKLFF. The DNA of the CDR3 is TGTGCCAGTAGTAGCGGACAGGGAAATGAAAAACTGTTTTTT.

V and J are TRBV7-2 and TRBJ2-2; 8 bases fit TRBD2. This CDR3 is built from 16 residues. Trimming removed 3 bases from V and 4 bases from J; junction bases left unmatched: 7. The germline V gene has CDR1 SGHTA and CDR2 FQGNSA. The CDR3 sequence: CASSFWASGGTGELFF. Written as DNA, the CDR3 is TGTGCCAGCAGCTTTTGGGCAAGCGGGGGCACCGGGGAGCTGTTTTTT.

This chain links TRBV29-1 with TRBJ1-2, with D unresolved. This CDR3 contains 12 residues. V shed 4 bases and J shed 4 bases, with 10 bases lying between them. Germline lookup yields CDR1 SQVTM and CDR2 ANQGSEA. DNA of the CDR3: TGCAGCGTTGGGCCAAGCGTCTATGGCTACACCTTC. It translates to CSVGPSVYGYTF.

The CDR3 DNA reads TGTGCCAGCAAGAGACAGGGTGAGGGGCAGTACGTC. It specifies CASKRQGEGQYV. This rearrangement joins TRBV21-1 to TRBJ2-7; the table's D call, TRBD1, was not checked against the DNA. TRBV21-1 is reported as a pseudogene. The CDR3 runs 12 residues.

The CDR3 loop is CASSQEVNSPLHF. Here the CDR3 DNA reads TGTGCCAGCAGCCAGGAGGTTAATTCACCCCTCCACTTT. The V call is TRBV3-1 (or the pseudogene TRBV3-2), the J call TRBJ1-6, with D unclear. Germline V gene sequence: CDR1 LGHDT, CDR2 YNNKEL (reference sequence). The V end was cut by 3 bases, the J end by 6 bases, with 6 bases between. CDR3 length: 13 residues.

This sequence joins TRBV4-1 and TRBJ1-6; no definite D call. The V and J ends lost 0 bases and 1 base respectively, with 7 bases between them. CDR1 MGHRA and CDR2 YSYEKL come from the germline V gene. This CDR3 is built from 16 residues. This CDR3 is CASSQERGSYNSPLHF. DNA of the CDR3: TGCGCCAGCAGCCAAGAACGAGGGTCCTATAATTCACCCCTCCACTTT.

The chain uses TRBV7-2 and TRBJ2-5; D may match TRBD1 or TRBD2 (5 bases each). V gave up 6 bases and J gave up 2 bases, with 7 bases separating them. CDR3 length: 12 amino acids. CDR1 SGHTA and CDR2 FQGNSA come from the germline V gene. CDR3 bases: TGTGCCAGCAGTTGGGGGCAAGAGACCCAGTACTTC. This gives the protein CASSWGQETQYF.